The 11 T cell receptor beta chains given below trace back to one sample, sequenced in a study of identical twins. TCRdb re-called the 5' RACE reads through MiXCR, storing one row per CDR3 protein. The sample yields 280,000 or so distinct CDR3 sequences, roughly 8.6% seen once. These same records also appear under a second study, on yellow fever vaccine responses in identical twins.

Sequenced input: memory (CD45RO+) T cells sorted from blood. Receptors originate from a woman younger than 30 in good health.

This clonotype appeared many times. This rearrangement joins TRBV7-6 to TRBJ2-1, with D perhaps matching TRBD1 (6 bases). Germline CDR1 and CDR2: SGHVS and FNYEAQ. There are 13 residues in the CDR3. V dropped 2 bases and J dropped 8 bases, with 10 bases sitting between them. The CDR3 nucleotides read TGTGCCAGCAGCTTAACAGGGCCCCATGAGCAGTTCTTC. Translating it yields CASSLTGPHEQFF.

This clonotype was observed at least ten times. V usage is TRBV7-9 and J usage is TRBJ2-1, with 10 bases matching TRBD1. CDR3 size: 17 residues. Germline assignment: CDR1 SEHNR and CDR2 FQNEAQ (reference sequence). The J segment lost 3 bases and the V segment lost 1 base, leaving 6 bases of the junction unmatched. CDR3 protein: CASSLGHGTGVYNEQFF. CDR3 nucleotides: TGTGCCAGCAGCTTAGGCCACGGGACAGGGGTCTACAATGAGCAGTTCTTC.

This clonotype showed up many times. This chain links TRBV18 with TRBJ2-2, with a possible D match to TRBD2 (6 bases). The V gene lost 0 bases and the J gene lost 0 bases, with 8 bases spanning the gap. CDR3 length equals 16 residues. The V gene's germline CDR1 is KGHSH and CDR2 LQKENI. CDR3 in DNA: TGTGCCAGCTCACCACCGGGAGGTCCGAACACCGGGGAGCTGTTTTTT. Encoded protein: CASSPPGGPNTGELFF.

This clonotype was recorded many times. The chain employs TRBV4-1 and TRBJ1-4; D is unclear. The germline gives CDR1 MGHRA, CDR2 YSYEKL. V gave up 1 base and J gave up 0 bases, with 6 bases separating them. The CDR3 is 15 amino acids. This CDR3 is CASSQAGTTNEKLFF. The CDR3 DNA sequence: TGCGCCAGCAGCCAAGCCGGGACAACTAATGAAAAACTGTTTTTT.

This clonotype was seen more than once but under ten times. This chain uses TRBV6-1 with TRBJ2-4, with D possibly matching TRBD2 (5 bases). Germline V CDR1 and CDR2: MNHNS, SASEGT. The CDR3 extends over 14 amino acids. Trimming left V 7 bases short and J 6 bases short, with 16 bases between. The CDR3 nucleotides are TGTGCCAGCACCCTTCGGGGTAAGGGAAACATTCAGTACTTC. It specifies CASTLRGKGNIQYF.

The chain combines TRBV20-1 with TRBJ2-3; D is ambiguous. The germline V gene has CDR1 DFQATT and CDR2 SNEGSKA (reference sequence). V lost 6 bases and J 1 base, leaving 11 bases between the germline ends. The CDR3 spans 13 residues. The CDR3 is CSAFRAGTDTQYF. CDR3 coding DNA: TGCAGTGCATTTCGGGCGGGCACAGATACGCAGTATTTT.

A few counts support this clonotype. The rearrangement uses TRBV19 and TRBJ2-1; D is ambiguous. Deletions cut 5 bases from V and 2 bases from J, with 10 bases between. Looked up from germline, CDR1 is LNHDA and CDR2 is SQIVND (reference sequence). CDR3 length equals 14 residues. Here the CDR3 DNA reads TGTGCCAGTAGTGGTGGCTCAGCCTACAATGAGCAGTTCTTC. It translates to CASSGGSAYNEQFF.

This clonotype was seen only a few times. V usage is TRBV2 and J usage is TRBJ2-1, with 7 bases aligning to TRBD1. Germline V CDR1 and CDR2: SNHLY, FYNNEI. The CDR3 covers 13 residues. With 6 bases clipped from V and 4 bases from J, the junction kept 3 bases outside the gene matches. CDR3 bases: TGTGCCAGCAGAGTGACAGGGTACAATGAGCAGTTCTTC. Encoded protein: CASRVTGYNEQFF.

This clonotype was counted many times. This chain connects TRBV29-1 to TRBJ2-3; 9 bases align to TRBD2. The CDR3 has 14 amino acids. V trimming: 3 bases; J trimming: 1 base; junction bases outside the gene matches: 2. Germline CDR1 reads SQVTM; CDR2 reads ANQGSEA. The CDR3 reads CSVDGGGGTDTQYF. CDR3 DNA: TGCAGCGTTGACGGCGGGGGGGGCACAGATACGCAGTATTTT.

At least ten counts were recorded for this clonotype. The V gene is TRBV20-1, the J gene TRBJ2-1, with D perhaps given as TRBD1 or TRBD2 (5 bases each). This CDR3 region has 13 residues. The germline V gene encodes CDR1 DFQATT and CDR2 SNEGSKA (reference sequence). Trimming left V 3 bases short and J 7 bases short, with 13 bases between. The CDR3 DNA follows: TGCAGTGCTAGTAGGGGAGTCGGGAATGAGCAGTTCTTC. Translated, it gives CSASRGVGNEQFF.

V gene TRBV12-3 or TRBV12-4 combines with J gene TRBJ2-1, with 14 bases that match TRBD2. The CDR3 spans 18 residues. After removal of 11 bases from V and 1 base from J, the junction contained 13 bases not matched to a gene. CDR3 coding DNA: TGTGCCTTCAGTCCATCGGGACTAGCGGGAGTTTCCTACAATGAGCAGTTCTTC. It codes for CAFSPSGLAGVSYNEQFF.